These 20 T cell receptor beta chains originate from one sample sequenced in a study of T-cell reconstitution after alpha-beta-depleted transplantation in children. Molecular barcoding with unique molecular identifiers was used for the TCRbeta library. TCRdb re-called the PCR reads with MiXCR, one entry per CDR3 protein. The sample yields about 98,000 distinct CDR3 sequences, around 7% seen once. The material sequenced was PBMCs, taken before TCRalphabeta/CD19-depleted stem cell transplant. The receptor set was obtained from a boy between 2 and 10 years old with acute lymphoblastic leukemia, due to receive a stem cell transplant.

This clonotype was detected many times. The chain combines TRBV18 with TRBJ1-2; 9 bases match TRBD1. Germline trimming cut 4 bases from V and 8 bases from J; bases unmatched to any gene: 8. This CDR3 region has 14 residues. CDR1 is KGHSH and CDR2 is LQKENI in the germline V gene. The CDR3 protein is CASSQGDREYGYTF. The CDR3 DNA reads as TGTGCCAGCTCACAGGGGGACAGGGAATACGGCTACACCTTC.

As for this clonotype: The germline gene is not matched at one end of the junction; a read error may be the cause. The rearrangement uses TRBV3-1 and TRBJ2-5; a weak D match, TRBD2 (6 bases). This CDR3 has 18 residues. Germline V gene sequence: CDR1 LGHDT, CDR2 YNNKEL (reference sequence). This CDR3 is CATSQEKVGGAQQETQYF. The CDR3 DNA follows: TGTGCCACCAGCCAAGAAAAGGTCGGCGGGGCCCAACAAGAGACCCAGTACTTC.

The chain links TRBV29-1 to TRBJ1-2; D uncertain. The CDR3 contains 13 residues. The V gene's germline CDR1 is SQVTM and CDR2 ANQGSEA. V lost 3 bases and J 6 bases, leaving 14 bases between the germline ends. The CDR3 DNA sequence: TGCAGCGTTGACACCGGGCAAGTAGATGGCTACACCTTC. Translating it yields CSVDTGQVDGYTF.

In its sample, this clonotype was seen many times. The chain carries TRBV3-1 and TRBJ1-4; 8 bases agree with TRBD1. Germline trimming cut 4 bases from V and 8 bases from J; bases unmatched to any gene: 6. This CDR3 has 14 amino acids. The germline gives CDR1 LGHDT, CDR2 YNNKEL (reference sequence). DNA of the CDR3: TGTGCCAGCAGCCGGACAGGGCCCCTGGAAAAACTGTTTTTT. It codes for CASSRTGPLEKLFF.

The chain joins TRBV10-3 to TRBJ1-1; D gene uncertain. The germline V and J ends were trimmed by 7 bases and 0 bases, with 0 bases remaining between them. CDR1 is ENHRY and CDR2 is SYGVKD in the germline V gene. The CDR3 is 10 residues long. CDR3 region: CAIMNTEAFF. In nucleotides, the CDR3 is TGTGCCATCATGAACACTGAAGCTTTCTTT.

The chain employs TRBV27 and TRBJ2-7, with D perhaps TRBD1 (5 bases). Trimming pared 4 bases from V and 4 bases from J, leaving 20 bases between. The CDR3 is made up of 16 amino acids. Germline CDR1 and CDR2: MNHEY and SMNVEV (reference sequence). CDR3 DNA: TGTGCCAGCAGTTCCGAGAGGACACCCCGATTTTACGAGCAGTACTTC. Translating gives CASSSERTPRFYEQYF.

Of note for this clonotype: With a much larger clone just one base away, this may be a read error. The gene calls are TRBV6-1 and TRBJ2-5, with 12 nucleotides matching TRBD2. This CDR3 contains 15 residues. The germline gives CDR1 MNHNS, CDR2 SASEGT. The CDR3, as DNA: TGTGCCAGCAGTGAACTAGCGGGGGGGCAAGAGGCCCAGTACTTC. Protein sequence: CASSELAGGQEAQYF.

This clonotype was observed many times. The chain recombines TRBV5-1 with TRBJ2-5; D remains ambiguous. V was shortened by 0 bases and J by 0 bases, with 15 bases between the two germline ends. Looked up from germline, CDR1 is SGHRS and CDR2 is YFSETQ. CDR3 size: 17 residues. The CDR3 protein is CASSLVSQTLYQETQYF. CDR3 DNA: TGCGCCAGCAGCTTGGTCAGTCAGACACTGTACCAAGAGACCCAGTACTTC. The full variable domain, in which reference TRBV5-1 and TRBJ2-5 provide the parts outside the CDR3, is KAGVTQTPRYLIKTRGQQVTLSCSPISGHRSVSWYQQTPGQGLQFLFEYFSETQRNKGNFPGRFSGRQFSNSRSEMNVSTLELGDSALYLCASSLVSQTLYQETQYFGPGTRLLVL.

Many counts were recorded for this clonotype. The CDR3 region is CASSGTGYSSTNEKLFF. In DNA, the CDR3 is TGTGCCAGCAGCGGGACAGGGTACTCATCAACTAATGAAAAACTGTTTTTT. V is TRBV11-2 and J is TRBJ1-4, with 9 bases lining up with TRBD1. This CDR3 is 17 amino acids long. The V and J ends lost 5 bases and 0 bases, in that order; junction bases with no gene match: 7. Germline assignment: CDR1 SGHAT and CDR2 FQNNGV.

Ten or more counts support this clonotype. The J gene is TRBJ2-7, the V gene TRBV5-1; 7 bases line up with TRBD1. V gave up 2 bases and J gave up 2 bases; unmatched junction bases: 1. This CDR3 region has 13 residues. The germline gives CDR1 SGHRS, CDR2 YFSETQ. This chain's CDR3 is CASSFGTAYEQYF. DNA of the CDR3: TGCGCCAGCAGCTTCGGGACAGCCTACGAGCAGTACTTC.

Notes on this clonotype: A much larger clone is a single base away; this may be a read error. The chain has TRBV12-3 or TRBV12-4 and TRBJ1-1; a possible D gene is TRBD1 (5 bases). The length of the CDR3 is 14 residues. As DNA, the CDR3 is TGTGCCAGCTGTTTAGGGGTTTTGTTCACTGAAGCTTTCTTT. It yields the protein CASCLGVLFTEAFF.

This clonotype was detected ten times or more. The rearrangement links TRBV28 to TRBJ1-2; the D gene is possibly TRBD1 (5 bases). The CDR3 is made up of 13 amino acids. The germline V gene encodes CDR1 MDHEN and CDR2 SYDVKM. With 6 bases removed from V and 1 base from J, the gap between germline ends came to 9 bases. CDR3 in DNA: TGTGCCAGCAGCTGGGGGATTAACTATGGCTACACCTTC. Protein: CASSWGINYGYTF.

This clonotype was seen more than once but under ten times. The J gene is TRBJ1-1, the V gene TRBV20-1, with D possibly matching TRBD1 (6 bases). Trimming shortened V by 6 bases and J by 1 base, and 15 bases separated the two germline ends. The CDR3 has 14 residues. Germline CDR1 reads DFQATT; CDR2 reads SNEGSKA (reference sequence). In nucleotides, the CDR3 is TGCAGTGCAAAGGCCGGCAGGGGGAACACTGAAGCTTTCTTT. Encoded protein: CSAKAGRGNTEAFF.

At least ten counts were recorded for this clonotype. V usage is TRBV2 and J usage is TRBJ1-4, with 10 nucleotides matching TRBD1. The germline V gene encodes CDR1 SNHLY and CDR2 FYNNEI. CDR3 size: 15 residues. The J segment lost 6 bases and the V segment lost 7 bases, leaving 8 bases of the junction unmatched. CDR3 sequence reads: CASTGQGGKYEKLFF. In DNA, the CDR3 is TGTGCCAGCACCGGACAGGGGGGGAAATATGAAAAACTGTTTTTT.

This clonotype was recorded many times. This chain joins TRBV2 and TRBJ2-1; D call uncertain. The V end lost 6 bases, the J end lost 0 bases, and 9 bases lay between the germline ends. The germline V gene encodes CDR1 SNHLY and CDR2 FYNNEI. This CDR3 comprises 14 residues. DNA of the CDR3: TGTGCCAGCAGGGCCCTCATCTCCTACAATGAGCAGTTCTTC. It encodes CASRALISYNEQFF.

This clonotype was recorded at least ten times. The gene calls are TRBV24-1 and TRBJ1-5, with TRBD1 as a possible D gene (6 bases). The V gene lost 0 bases and the J gene lost 1 base, with 9 bases spanning the gap. Germline lookup yields CDR1 KGHDR and CDR2 SFDVKD. The CDR3 has 16 residues. The CDR3 nucleotides are TGTGCCACCAGTGATTTGCGGCAGGGGAGCAATCAGCCCCAGCATTTT. Translated: CATSDLRQGSNQPQHF.

This clonotype was counted at least ten times. The rearrangement links TRBV6-5 to TRBJ2-5; 10 nucleotides line up with TRBD2. Germline CDR1 is MNHEY and CDR2 is SVGAGI. CDR3 size: 15 residues. V shed 5 bases, J shed 4 bases, and the junction held 7 bases outside the gene matches. CDR3 nucleotide sequence: TGTGCCAGCAGTCGGACTAGCGGAGGGGGAGAGACCCAGTACTTC. It codes for CASSRTSGGGETQYF.

This clonotype was found many times. The chain uses TRBV7-9 and TRBJ2-2; 7 bases agree with TRBD1. V shed 6 bases and J 4 bases; nucleotides not matched to a gene: 8. This CDR3 spans 15 amino acids. CDR1 is SEHNR and CDR2 is FQNEAQ in the germline V gene (reference sequence). DNA for the CDR3: TGTGCCAGCAGGTTACCGACAGGGTCCACCGGGGAGCTGTTTTTT. It specifies CASRLPTGSTGELFF.

The gene calls are TRBV5-1 and TRBJ1-1, with D perhaps matching TRBD1 (5 bases). Per the germline V gene, CDR1 is SGHRS and CDR2 is YFSETQ. Trimming shortened V by 4 bases and J by 1 base, and 17 bases separated the two germline ends. The length of the CDR3 is 16 residues. CDR3 region: CASSTNPGTANTEAFF. DNA for the CDR3: TGCGCCAGCAGCACCAATCCCGGGACTGCGAACACTGAAGCTTTCTTT.

This clonotype came up a few times. The chain recombines TRBV5-1 with TRBJ1-6; no definite D call. The CDR3 runs to 17 residues. Trimming left V 2 bases short and J 0 bases short, with 12 bases between. Looked up from germline, CDR1 is SGHRS and CDR2 is YFSETQ. CDR3 sequence: CASSLGLQSSYNSPLHF. For the CDR3, the DNA is TGCGCCAGCAGCTTAGGACTCCAGAGCTCCTATAATTCACCCCTCCACTTT.